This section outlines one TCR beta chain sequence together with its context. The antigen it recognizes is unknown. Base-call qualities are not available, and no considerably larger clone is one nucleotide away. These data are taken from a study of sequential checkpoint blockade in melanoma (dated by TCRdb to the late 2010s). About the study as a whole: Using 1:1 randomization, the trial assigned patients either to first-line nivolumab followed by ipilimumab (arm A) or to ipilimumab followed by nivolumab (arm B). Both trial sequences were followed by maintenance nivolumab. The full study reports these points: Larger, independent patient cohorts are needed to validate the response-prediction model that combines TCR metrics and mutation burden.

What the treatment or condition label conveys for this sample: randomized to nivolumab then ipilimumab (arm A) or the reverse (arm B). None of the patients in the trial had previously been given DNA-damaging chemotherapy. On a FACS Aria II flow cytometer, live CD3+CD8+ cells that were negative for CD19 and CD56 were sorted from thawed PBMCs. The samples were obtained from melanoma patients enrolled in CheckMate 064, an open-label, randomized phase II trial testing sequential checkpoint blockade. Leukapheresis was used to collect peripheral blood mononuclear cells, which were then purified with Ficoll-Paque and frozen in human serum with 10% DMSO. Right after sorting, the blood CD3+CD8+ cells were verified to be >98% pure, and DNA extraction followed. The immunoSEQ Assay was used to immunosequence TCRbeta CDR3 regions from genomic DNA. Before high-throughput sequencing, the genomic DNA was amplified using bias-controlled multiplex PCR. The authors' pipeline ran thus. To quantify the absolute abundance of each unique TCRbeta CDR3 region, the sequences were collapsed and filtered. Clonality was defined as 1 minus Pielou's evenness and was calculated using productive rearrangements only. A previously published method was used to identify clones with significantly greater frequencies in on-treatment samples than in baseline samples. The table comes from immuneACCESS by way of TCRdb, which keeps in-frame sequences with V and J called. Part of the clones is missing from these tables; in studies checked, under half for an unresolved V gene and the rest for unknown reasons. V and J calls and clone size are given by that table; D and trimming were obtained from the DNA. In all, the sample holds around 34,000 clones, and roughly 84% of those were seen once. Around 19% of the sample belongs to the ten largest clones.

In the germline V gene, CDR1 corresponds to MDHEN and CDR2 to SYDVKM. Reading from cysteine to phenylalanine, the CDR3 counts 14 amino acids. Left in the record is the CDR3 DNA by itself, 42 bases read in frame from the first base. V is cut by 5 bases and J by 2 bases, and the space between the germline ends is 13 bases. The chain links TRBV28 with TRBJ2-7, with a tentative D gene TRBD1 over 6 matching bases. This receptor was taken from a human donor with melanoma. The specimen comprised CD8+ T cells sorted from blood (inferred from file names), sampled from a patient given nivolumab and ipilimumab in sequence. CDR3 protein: CASSPRDTAYEQYF. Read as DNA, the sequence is TGTGCCAGCAGTCCCCGGGACACTGCCTACGAGCAGTACTTC.